This entry is about one T cell receptor (beta chain). As yet, its antigen is unknown. The sample belongs to a study of beta chain features in type 1 diabetes. General observations from the study: A moderate, significant TCRB CDR3 shortening appeared in type 1 diabetes across four CD4+ subsets.

Isolated RNA was reverse transcribed in full, so expressed TCRB transcripts were sequenced. Produced via immunoSEQ multiplex PCR; TCRdb's table is partial and in-frame only. Here the sample spans 500,000 to 650,000 clones, 9.5% to 15% being singletons. CDR3 length: 16 residues. The V end was cut by 0 bases, the J end by 3 bases, with 10 bases between. Germline V gene lookup returns CDR1 SGHRS and CDR2 YFSETQ. Sequenced input: naive CD4+ T cells from blood. The chain combines TRBV5-1 with TRBJ2-6; D may be TRBD1 (5 bases). The TCR was taken from a young man with type 1 diabetes. CDR3 DNA sequence: TGCGCCAGCAGCTTGGACAGGCTCGGTGGGGCCAACGTCCTGACTTTC. Translating gives CASSLDRLGGANVLTF.